This is a list of T cell receptor beta chains from one sample in a study of T cell responses to AZD1222 COVID-19 vaccine. Only in-frame clones appear in the TCRdb table, and some are missing; sequencing was by immunoSEQ multiplex PCR. The sample has 130,000 to 150,000 clones; 75% to 90% are singletons. This specimen was peripheral blood, taken on day 0 of AZD1222 vaccination. The receptors were sampled from an adult in good health. Each CDR3 is given with its conserved first and last residue. A D gene is named only where the DNA matches it firmly. Size is stated for part of the rows, as once, few or many counts, or as a class when the clone is expanded.

-,TRBV2,TRBJ1-1,-,TGTGCCAGCAAGGCGGGGGGCCATGAAGCTTTCTTT,CASKAGGHEAFF
TRBD1,TRBV7-9,TRBJ2-7,-,TGTGCCAGCAGCCGATCGGGACAGGGCTACGAGCAGTACTTC,CASSRSGQGYEQYF
-,TRBV7-8,TRBJ2-5,-,TGTGCCAGCAGCTTAGGACAGGCAGAGACCCAGTACTTC,CASSLGQAETQYF
-,TRBV6-5,TRBJ2-3,-,TGTGCCAGCAGCCCACCCGTGGGAGATACGCAGTATTTT,CASSPPVGDTQYF
-,TRBV16,TRBJ2-1,few,TGTGCCAGCAGCCAGCAGGACTGGGTCTACAATGAGCAGTTCTTC,CASSQQDWVYNEQFF
TRBD1,TRBV25-1,TRBJ1-2,-,TGTGCCAGCAGTAAAGGGGCAGGGGGGTCTGGCTACACCTTC,CASSKGAGGSGYTF
TRBD1,TRBV7-9,TRBJ2-7,-,TGTGCCAGCAGCTCCTCCGGGACAGAATACGAGCAGTACTTC,CASSSSGTEYEQYF
-,TRBV30,TRBJ1-5,-,TGTGCCTGGAAAGGGGGTAGCAATCAGCCCCAGCATTTT,CAWKGGSNQPQHF
-,TRBV11-1,TRBJ1-1,-,TGTGCCAGCAGCTTAGACGGGGGGCGCATCACTGAAGCTTTCTTT,CASSLDGGRITEAFF
-,TRBV19,TRBJ1-5,-,TGTGCCAGTAGTATAGGGGGGATCGATCAGCCCCAGCATTTT,CASSIGGIDQPQHF
-,TRBV7-9,TRBJ1-6,-,TGTGCCAGCAGCCTCGTTGAGTTCGATAATTCACCCCTCCACTTT,CASSLVEFDNSPLHF
-,TRBV10-1,TRBJ1-1,-,TGCGCCAGCAGTGAGCCTGGGGGGTGGGGCACTGAAGCTTTCTTT,CASSEPGGWGTEAFF
TRBD1,TRBV19,TRBJ1-1,-,TGTGCCAGTAGTGCGACCGGGACAGGGGGCACTGAAGCTTTCTTT,CASSATGTGGTEAFF
TRBD1,TRBV18,TRBJ2-3,-,TGTGCCAGCTCGTACCACAGGGGGAACACAGATACGCAGTATTTT,CASSYHRGNTDTQYF
-,TRBV13,TRBJ2-2,-,TGTGCCAGCAGCTTAGACCCAGCGCCTAACACCGGGGAGCTGTTTTTT,CASSLDPAPNTGELFF
TRBD2,TRBV9,TRBJ2-1,-,TGTGCCAGCAGCCTCAGACTAGCGGGACACAATGAGCAGTTCTTC,CASSLRLAGHNEQFF
TRBD1,TRBV4-1,TRBJ1-2,-,TGCGCCAGCAGCCAAGGGACAGGCGACTATGGCTACACCTTC,CASSQGTGDYGYTF
TRBD2,TRBV27,TRBJ2-7,-,TGTGCCAGCAACTTTGGAGCGGGGGAGGCCTACGAGCAGTACTTC,CASNFGAGEAYEQYF
-,TRBV4-1,TRBJ1-2,-,TGCGCCAGCAGCCAAGATAATGGGGGGTTGGGCTACACCTTC,CASSQDNGGLGYTF
TRBD1,TRBV4-1,TRBJ1-5,-,TGCGCCAGCAGCCAACCGGGACAGGGAACCCCCGGCAATCAGCCCCAGCATTTT,CASSQPGQGTPGNQPQHF
-,TRBV19,TRBJ2-1,-,TGTGCCAGTAGGGGGGGGGCTCGGAATGAGCAGTTCTTC,CASRGGARNEQFF
-,TRBV29-1,TRBJ1-3,-,TGCAGCGTTCTCAGCAATACCCCAACCCCCTCTGGAAACACCATATATTTT,CSVLSNTPTPSGNTIYF
-,TRBV6-4,TRBJ1-4,few,TGTGCCAGCAGTGACGGTCAGGGAAAACTGTTTTTT,CASSDGQGKLFF
-,TRBV19,TRBJ1-1,few,TGTGCCAGTAGTATTTTCGAGGGGACTGAAGCTTTCTTT,CASSIFEGTEAFF
-,TRBV30,TRBJ1-1,-,TGTGCCTGGAGTAGGGATTTGAACACTGAAGCTTTCTTT,CAWSRDLNTEAFF
TRBD1,TRBV29-1,TRBJ1-1,-,TGCAGCGCTTGGACAGGGAGGACTGAAGCTTTCTTT,CSAWTGRTEAFF
-,TRBV28,TRBJ1-6,once,TGTGCCAGTCGGACTGGGTCGGGCCCCCTCCACTTT,CASRTGSGPLHF
-,TRBV28,TRBJ2-6,few,TGTGCCAGCCGACCCGTCCACTCTGGGGCCAACGTCCTGACTTTC,CASRPVHSGANVLTF
-,TRBV4-1,TRBJ1-2,many,TGCGCCAGCAGCCAAGATTGGGGGGGATCTTATGGCTACACCTTC,CASSQDWGGSYGYTF
-,TRBV2,TRBJ2-2,-,TGTGCCAGCGTAGGAAATCCGAAGGGGGAGCTGTTTTTT,CASVGNPKGELFF
-,TRBV6-4,TRBJ1-2,-,TGTGCCAGCAGTGACTCTAGGGATGGCTACACCTTC,CASSDSRDGYTF
TRBD1,TRBV19,TRBJ2-7,-,TGTGCCAGTAGTATAAATATTGGGACAGCCTACGAGCAGTACTTC,CASSINIGTAYEQYF
TRBD1,TRBV30,TRBJ1-1,once,TGTGCCTGGAGCCGCCTGACAGGGAAAGGGAGCACTGAAGCTTTCTTT,CAWSRLTGKGSTEAFF
-,TRBV3-1/TRBV3-2,TRBJ2-3,once,TGTGCCAGCAGCCAATTAGGGGCGGGACTCACAGATACGCAGTATTTT,CASSQLGAGLTDTQYF
-,TRBV5-5,TRBJ1-4,-,TGTGCCAGCACCCGGGTGGGGAGCAATGAAAAACTGTTTTTT,CASTRVGSNEKLFF
-,TRBV11-3,TRBJ2-1,-,TGTGCCAGCAGCTCCTTTCGGGAGCCAAATGAGCAGTTCTTC,CASSSFREPNEQFF
TRBD1,TRBV3-1/TRBV3-2,TRBJ1-2,-,TGTGCCAGCAGCGAGCAGGGGGCGGTCTATGGCTACACCTTC,CASSEQGAVYGYTF
-,TRBV5-4,TRBJ1-6,-,TGTGCCAGCAGCTTGGATATTGGGGGAGGAAATTCACCCCTCCACTTT,CASSLDIGGGNSPLHF
TRBD2,TRBV7-6,TRBJ2-3,-,TGTGCCAGCAGCTTGGACAAGGTAGCGGGAAATCTGGATACGCAGTATTTT,CASSLDKVAGNLDTQYF